The 21 T cell receptor beta chains listed next were all sequenced from one sample in a study of cytomegalovirus exposure and HLA in healthy donors. Sequencing used immunoSEQ multiplex PCR; TCRdb keeps in-frame clones, though not all of them. The table shows about 170,000 clones, with more than 75% occurring only once. Sequencing used PBMCs. All receptors derive from a man younger than 35 in good health and CMV-seropositive.

The CDR3 reads CASSYRQGLQPQHF. As DNA, the CDR3 is TGTGCCAGCAGTTACAGGCAGGGTCTTCAGCCCCAGCATTTT. This sequence joins TRBV6-5 and TRBJ1-5; perhaps TRBD1 as D (5 bases). The CDR3 is 14 amino acids. V was pared by 2 bases and J by 6 bases, with 11 bases between. From germline, CDR1 is MNHEY and CDR2 SVGAGI.

This clone came up a few times. The rearrangement links TRBV27 to TRBJ1-2; TRBD1 agrees at 7 bases. The trim removed 4 bases at V and 7 bases at J, leaving 6 bases unmatched. The CDR3 loop spans 13 amino acids. CDR1 MNHEY and CDR2 SMNVEV come from the germline V gene (reference sequence). CDR3 in amino acids: CASSSYRGGGYTF. For the CDR3, the DNA is TGTGCCAGCAGTTCCTACAGGGGTGGTGGCTACACCTTC.

V and J are TRBV27 and TRBJ2-3, with D tentatively TRBD1 (7 bases). The CDR3 contains 17 residues. V dropped 5 bases and J dropped 2 bases, with 20 bases sitting between them. Germline values: CDR1 MNHEY, CDR2 SMNVEV (reference sequence). The CDR3 loop is CASSHPTGTEYTDTQYF. The CDR3 DNA reads TGTGCCAGCAGTCACCCGACAGGGACTGAGTACACAGATACGCAGTATTTT.

The chain joins TRBV6-5 to TRBJ1-2; D may be TRBD1 (5 bases). Germline lookup yields CDR1 MNHEY and CDR2 SVGAGI. The length of the CDR3 is 12 residues. Trimming stripped 5 bases from V and 7 bases from J, with 11 bases between. In DNA, the CDR3 is TGTGCCAGCAGTCTCCCAACAGGTGGCTACACCTTC. Translation gives CASSLPTGGYTF.

The rearrangement uses TRBV29-1 and TRBJ2-5, with D possibly being TRBD1 (6 bases). The V end lost 8 bases, the J end lost 5 bases, and 12 bases lay between the germline ends. The CDR3 length is 11 residues. CDR1 is SQVTM, CDR2 ANQGSEA, per germline. CDR3 nucleotide sequence: TGCAGCTGTGGCAGGGGTGAGACCCAGTACTTC. It translates to CSCGRGETQYF.

CDR3 loop: CASSLVRGTDTQYF. The CDR3 DNA sequence: TGTGCCAGCAGCTTAGTCAGGGGCACAGATACGCAGTATTTT. This chain joins TRBV7-3 and TRBJ2-3; a possible D gene is TRBD1 (5 bases). V was cut by 2 bases and J by 1 base, with 7 bases left in between. CDR1 and CDR2 (germline): SGHTA, FQGTGA. There are 14 residues in the CDR3.

The V gene is TRBV1, the J gene TRBJ2-1; TRBD2 is the table's D call and was not checked against the DNA. TRBV1 is flagged as a pseudogene. The CDR3 is 18 residues long. CDR3 region: CTSSHPFPSSGTYNEQFF. In DNA form, the CDR3 reads TGCACCAGCAGCCACCCCTTCCCCTCTAGCGGAACCTACAATGAGCAGTTCTTC.

About this clone: The junction differs from germline at one of its ends, possibly a read error. V is TRBV7-7 and J is TRBJ2-1; D remains unclear. The CDR3 spans 14 residues. Germline CDR1 reads SSHAT; CDR2 reads FNYEAQ (reference sequence). The CDR3 nucleotides are TGTGCTAGCAGCTCTTCCCTAGGAAGCGATGAGCAGTTCTTC. Translating gives CASSSSLGSDEQFF.

The V call is TRBV19, the J call TRBJ2-7; D is perhaps TRBD2 (5 bases). V gave up 5 bases and J gave up 3 bases, with 11 bases separating them. In germline, CDR1 is LNHDA, CDR2 SQIVND (reference sequence). This CDR3 is built from 13 residues. The CDR3 nucleotides read TGTGCCAGTAGTTCGGGATCTGTCTACGAGCAGTACTTC. Its protein product is CASSSGSVYEQYF.

The V and J genes are TRBV5-1 and TRBJ2-7; D is perhaps TRBD2 (7 bases). The germline V gene has CDR1 SGHRS and CDR2 YFSETQ. CDR3 length: 14 residues. Trimming removed 2 bases from V and 4 bases from J, with 13 bases in between. The CDR3 region is CASSLRGGDYEQYF. In DNA, the CDR3 is TGCGCCAGCAGCTTACGAGGGGGGGATTACGAGCAGTACTTC.

This clone has a single count. This sequence joins TRBV6-5 and TRBJ2-1; 8 positions agree with TRBD2. The V and J ends lost 7 bases and 7 bases, in that order; junction bases with no gene match: 9. This CDR3 contains 14 residues. In germline, CDR1 is MNHEY, CDR2 SVGAGI. The CDR3 is CASTRGGPRNEQFF. The CDR3 nucleotides are TGTGCCAGCACTCGGGGGGGGCCGAGGAATGAGCAGTTCTTC.

The V call is TRBV5-1, the J call TRBJ2-7; maybe TRBD2 (5 bases). The CDR3 spans 14 residues. Germline values: CDR1 SGHRS, CDR2 YFSETQ. The V end was cut by 1 base, the J end by 4 bases, with 12 bases between. The CDR3 DNA is TGCGCCAGCAGCTTGAGCGTGCCGGGATACGAGCAGTACTTC. Translated, it gives CASSLSVPGYEQYF. Supplemented by reference TRBV5-1 and TRBJ2-7, the full variable domain reads KAGVTQTPRYLIKTRGQQVTLSCSPISGHRSVSWYQQTPGQGLQFLFEYFSETQRNKGNFPGRFSGRQFSNSRSEMNVSTLELGDSALYLCASSLSVPGYEQYFGPGTRLTVT.

The gene calls are TRBV27 and TRBJ2-5, with TRBD1 matching over 8 bases. The CDR3 length is 13 residues. CDR1 is MNHEY and CDR2 is SMNVEV in the germline V gene (reference sequence). The V and J ends lost 4 bases and 3 bases, in that order; junction bases with no gene match: 1. In nucleotides, the CDR3 is TGTGCCAGCAGTTCGACAGGGGAAGAGACCCAGTACTTC. This sequence encodes CASSSTGEETQYF.

DNA for the CDR3: TGTGCCAGCAGCTTCAAAATCACAGGGGGTAAAGGAAACACCATATATTTT. This codes for CASSFKITGGKGNTIYF. The chain is built from TRBV7-9 and TRBJ1-3; 8 bases line up with TRBD1. CDR3 length: 17 residues. J gave up 4 bases and V 3 bases, and 11 bases lay outside the gene matches. The germline V gene has CDR1 SEHNR and CDR2 FQNEAQ (reference sequence).

The rearrangement links TRBV9 to TRBJ2-2, with D possibly TRBD2 on 7 matching bases. The CDR3 has 15 residues. V was trimmed by 6 bases and J by 6 bases, leaving 18 bases between them. Germline lookup yields CDR1 SGDLS and CDR2 YYNGEE. DNA of the CDR3: TGTGCCAGCACCTCGGGGGGCACCCGGTCCGGGGAGCTGTTTTTT. As protein: CASTSGGTRSGELFF.

This clone was detected only a few times. The chain is built from TRBV19 and TRBJ2-1; the D is unclear. Trimming left V 1 base short and J 8 bases short, with 12 bases between. CDR3 length: 14 residues. Per germline, CDR1 LNHDA and CDR2 SQIVND (reference sequence). CDR3 in DNA: TGTGCCAGTAGTATAGCTGCCGCGTCTGATGAGCAGTTCTTC. It specifies CASSIAAASDEQFF. Full variable domain (missing parts from reference TRBV19 and TRBJ2-1): DGGITQSPKYLFRKEGQNVTLSCEQNLNHDAMYWYRQDPGQGLRLIYYSQIVNDFQKGDIAEGYSVSREKKESFPLTVTSAQKNPTAFYLCASSIAAASDEQFFGPGTRLTVL.

This clone was seen just once. The rearrangement joins TRBV7-2 to TRBJ1-6; the D is unclear. The ends were cut back, 5 bases at V and 0 bases at J, with 14 bases in the middle. Germline V gene data show CDR1 as SGHTA and CDR2 as FQGNSA. The CDR3 covers 17 residues. CDR3 loop: CASSPRRVSSYNSPLHF. CDR3 DNA: TGTGCCAGCAGCCCCCGGAGGGTGAGCTCCTATAATTCACCCCTCCACTTT.

V gene TRBV7-9 combines with J gene TRBJ2-5; 8 nucleotides match TRBD1. The trim removed 6 bases at V and 4 bases at J, leaving 7 bases unmatched. This CDR3 has 14 residues. The germline V gene has CDR1 SEHNR and CDR2 FQNEAQ (reference sequence). The CDR3, as DNA: TGTGCCAGCAGTCCAGGACAGGGAGGAGAGACCCAGTACTTC. It encodes CASSPGQGGETQYF.

This chain joins TRBV19 and TRBJ1-2; D gene unclear. The CDR3 runs to 13 residues. Trimming left V 6 bases short and J 2 bases short, with 10 bases between. Germline-derived CDR1 and CDR2 are LNHDA and SQIVND (reference sequence). The CDR3 bases are TGTGCCAGTAGACAGATATCCAACTATGGCTACACCTTC. It codes for CASRQISNYGYTF.

The J gene is TRBJ2-5, the V gene TRBV27; 7 bases map to TRBD2. CDR1 is MNHEY and CDR2 is SMNVEV in the germline V gene (reference sequence). This CDR3 comprises 15 residues. V was clipped by 5 bases and J by 2 bases; unmatched bases: 8. The CDR3 is CASSLTKRGQETQYF. Written as DNA, the CDR3 is TGTGCCAGCAGTCTGACCAAGCGGGGTCAAGAGACCCAGTACTTC.

The chain is built from TRBV7-9 and TRBJ2-7; 8 bases align to TRBD1. The CDR3 runs 14 residues. Per the germline V gene, CDR1 is SEHNR and CDR2 is FQNEAQ (reference sequence). Trimming removed 5 bases from V and 6 bases from J; junction bases left unmatched: 9. The CDR3 region has the DNA TGTGCCAGCAGCAATGGACAGGGCAGGCTCGAGCAGTACTTC. This codes for CASSNGQGRLEQYF.